This T cell receptor (beta chain) was found in a study of blood T cell repertoires in COVID-19. Assay: immunoSEQ multiplex PCR; the TCRdb copy retains only in-frame clones and omits some. The sample yields 35,000 to 50,000 clones, nearly 90% seen once. Germline-derived CDR1 and CDR2 are SNHLY and FYNNEI. The CDR3 spans 11 residues. Turning to this clone: Relative to the germline gene, one junction end is altered; a read error may explain this.

V usage is TRBV2 and J usage is TRBJ1-2, with TRBD1 identical over 7 bases. This TCR came from a human donor in a cohort sampled during active COVID-19. The sequenced material came from peripheral blood. The CDR3 DNA is TGTGCCAGCAGTGCCGGGACAGCTATACTCTTC. It translates to CASSAGTAILF.